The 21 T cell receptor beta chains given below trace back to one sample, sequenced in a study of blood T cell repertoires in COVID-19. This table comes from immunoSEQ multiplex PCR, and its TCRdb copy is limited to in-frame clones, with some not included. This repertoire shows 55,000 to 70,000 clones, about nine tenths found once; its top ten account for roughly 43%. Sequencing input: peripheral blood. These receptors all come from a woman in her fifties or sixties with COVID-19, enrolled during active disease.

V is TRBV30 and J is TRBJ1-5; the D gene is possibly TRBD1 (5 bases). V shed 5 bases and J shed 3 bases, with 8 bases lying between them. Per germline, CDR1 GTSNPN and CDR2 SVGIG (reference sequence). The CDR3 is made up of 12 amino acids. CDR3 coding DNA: TGTGCCTGGGAGACAGACAATCAGCCCCAGCATTTT. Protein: CAWETDNQPQHF.

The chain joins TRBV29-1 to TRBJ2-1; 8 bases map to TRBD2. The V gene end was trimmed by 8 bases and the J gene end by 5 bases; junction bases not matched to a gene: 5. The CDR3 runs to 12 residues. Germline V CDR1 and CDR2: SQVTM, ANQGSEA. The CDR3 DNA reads TGCAGCACCGGGGGGGGCCACAATGAGCAGTTCTTC. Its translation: CSTGGGHNEQFF.

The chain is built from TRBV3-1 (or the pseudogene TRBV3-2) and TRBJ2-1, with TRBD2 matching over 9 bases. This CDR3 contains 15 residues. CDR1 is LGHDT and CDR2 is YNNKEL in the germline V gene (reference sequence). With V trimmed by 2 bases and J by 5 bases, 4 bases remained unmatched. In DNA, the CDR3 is TGTGCCAGCAGCCAACTGGGACTAGCTCACAATGAGCAGTTCTTC. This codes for CASSQLGLAHNEQFF.

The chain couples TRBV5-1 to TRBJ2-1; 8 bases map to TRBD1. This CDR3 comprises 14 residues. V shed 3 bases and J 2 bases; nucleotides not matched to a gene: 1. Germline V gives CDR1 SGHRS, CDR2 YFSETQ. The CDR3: CASSSGQAYNEQFF. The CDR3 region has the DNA TGCGCCAGCAGCTCGGGACAGGCCTACAATGAGCAGTTCTTC.

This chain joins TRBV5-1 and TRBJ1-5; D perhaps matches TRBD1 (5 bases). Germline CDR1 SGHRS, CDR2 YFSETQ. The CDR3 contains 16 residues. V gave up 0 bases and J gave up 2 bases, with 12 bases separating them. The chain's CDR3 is CASSLDGRGGNQPQHF. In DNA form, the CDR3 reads TGCGCCAGCAGCTTGGACGGGAGGGGTGGCAATCAGCCCCAGCATTTT.

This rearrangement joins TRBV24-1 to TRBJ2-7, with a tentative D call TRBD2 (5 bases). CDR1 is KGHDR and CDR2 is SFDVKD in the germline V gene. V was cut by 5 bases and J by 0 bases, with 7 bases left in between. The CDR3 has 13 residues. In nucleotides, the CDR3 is TGTGCCACCAGTGCCGGGAACTCCTACGAGCAGTACTTC. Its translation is CATSAGNSYEQYF.

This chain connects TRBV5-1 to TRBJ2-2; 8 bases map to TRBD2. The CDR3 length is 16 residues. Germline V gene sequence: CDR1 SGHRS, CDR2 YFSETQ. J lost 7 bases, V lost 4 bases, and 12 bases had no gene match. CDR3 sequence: CASSTVGLAGGGELFF. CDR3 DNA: TGCGCCAGCAGCACCGTAGGACTAGCTGGAGGCGGGGAGCTGTTTTTT.

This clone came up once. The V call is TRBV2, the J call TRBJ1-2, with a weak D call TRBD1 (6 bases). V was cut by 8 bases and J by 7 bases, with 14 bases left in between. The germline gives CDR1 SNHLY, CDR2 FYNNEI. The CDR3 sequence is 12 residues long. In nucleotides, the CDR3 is TGTGCCAGCCGTCCCGGGACACCTGGCTACACCTTC. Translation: CASRPGTPGYTF. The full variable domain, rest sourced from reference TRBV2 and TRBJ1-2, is EPEVTQTPSHQVTQMGQEVILRCVPISNHLYFYWYRQILGQKVEFLVSFYNNEISEKSEIFDDQFSVERPDGSNFTLKIRSTKLEDSAMYFCASRPGTPGYTFGSGTRLTVV.

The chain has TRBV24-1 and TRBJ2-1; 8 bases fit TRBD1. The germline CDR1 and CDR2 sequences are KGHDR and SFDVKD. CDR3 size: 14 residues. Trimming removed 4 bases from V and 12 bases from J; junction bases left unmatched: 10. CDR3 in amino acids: CATSDPNTGGGQFF. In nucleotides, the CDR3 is TGTGCCACCAGTGACCCTAACACAGGGGGAGGGCAGTTCTTC.

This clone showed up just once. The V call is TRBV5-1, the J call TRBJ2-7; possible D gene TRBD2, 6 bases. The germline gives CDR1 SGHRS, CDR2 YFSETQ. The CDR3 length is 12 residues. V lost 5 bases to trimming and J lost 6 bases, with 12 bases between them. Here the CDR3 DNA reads TGCGCCAGCAGTCATATCGGGGGCGAGCAGTACTTC. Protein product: CASSHIGGEQYF.

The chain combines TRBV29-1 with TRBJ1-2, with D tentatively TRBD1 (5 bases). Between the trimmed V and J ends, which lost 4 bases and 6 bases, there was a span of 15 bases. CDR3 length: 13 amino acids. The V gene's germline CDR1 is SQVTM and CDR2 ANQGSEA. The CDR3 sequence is CSVVRGREDGYTF. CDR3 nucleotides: TGCAGCGTTGTAAGGGGTAGGGAGGATGGCTACACCTTC. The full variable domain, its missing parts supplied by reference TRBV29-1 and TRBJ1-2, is SAVISQKPSRDICQRGTSLTIQCQVDSQVTMMFWYRQQPGQSLTLIATANQGSEATYESGFVIDKFPISRPNLTFSTLTVSNMSPEDSSIYLCSVVRGREDGYTFGSGTRLTVV.

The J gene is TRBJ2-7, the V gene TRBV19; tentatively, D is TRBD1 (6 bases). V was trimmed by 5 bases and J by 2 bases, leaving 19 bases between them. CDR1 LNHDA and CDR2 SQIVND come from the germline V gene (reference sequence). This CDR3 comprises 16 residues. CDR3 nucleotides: TGTGCCAGTAGTCCCGCCGTGGCAGGGGATACCTACGAGCAGTACTTC. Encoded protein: CASSPAVAGDTYEQYF. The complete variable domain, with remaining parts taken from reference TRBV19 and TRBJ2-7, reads DGGITQSPKYLFRKEGQNVTLSCEQNLNHDAMYWYRQDPGQGLRLIYYSQIVNDFQKGDIAEGYSVSREKKESFPLTVTSAQKNPTAFYLCASSPAVAGDTYEQYFGPGTRLTVT.

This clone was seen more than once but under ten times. CDR3 loop: CASSQGGTGNGYTEAFF. The CDR3 DNA reads as TGCGCCAGCAGCCAAGGAGGGACAGGTAACGGGTACACTGAAGCTTTCTTT. This rearrangement joins TRBV4-3 to TRBJ1-1, with 8 positions matching TRBD1. Germline assignment: CDR1 LGHNA and CDR2 YSLEER. J lost 3 bases, V lost 1 base, and 10 bases had no gene match. CDR3 length: 17 residues.

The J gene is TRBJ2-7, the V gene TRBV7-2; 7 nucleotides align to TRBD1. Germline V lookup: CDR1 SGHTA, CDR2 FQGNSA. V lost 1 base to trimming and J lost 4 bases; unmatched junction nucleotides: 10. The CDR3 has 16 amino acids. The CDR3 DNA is TGTGCCAGCAGCTTAGTGGGTGGGACAGCGGAATACGAGCAGTACTTC. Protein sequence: CASSLVGGTAEYEQYF.

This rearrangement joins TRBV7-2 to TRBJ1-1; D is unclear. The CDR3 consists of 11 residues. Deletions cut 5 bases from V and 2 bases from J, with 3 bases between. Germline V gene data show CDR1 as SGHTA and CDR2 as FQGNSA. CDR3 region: CASSHNTEAFF. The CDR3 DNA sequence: TGTGCCAGCAGCCATAACACTGAAGCTTTCTTT.

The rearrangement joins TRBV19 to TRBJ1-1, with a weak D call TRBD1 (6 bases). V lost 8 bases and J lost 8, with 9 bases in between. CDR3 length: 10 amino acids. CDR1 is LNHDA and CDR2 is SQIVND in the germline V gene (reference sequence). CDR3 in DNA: TGTGCCAGTTCCCAGGGGGAAGCTTTCTTT. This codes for CASSQGEAFF.

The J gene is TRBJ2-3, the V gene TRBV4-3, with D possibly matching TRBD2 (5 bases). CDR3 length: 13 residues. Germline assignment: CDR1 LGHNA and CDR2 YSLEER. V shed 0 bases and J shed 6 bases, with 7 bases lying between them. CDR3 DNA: TGCGCCAGCAGCCAAGAACCGGGGGATACGCAGTATTTT. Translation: CASSQEPGDTQYF.

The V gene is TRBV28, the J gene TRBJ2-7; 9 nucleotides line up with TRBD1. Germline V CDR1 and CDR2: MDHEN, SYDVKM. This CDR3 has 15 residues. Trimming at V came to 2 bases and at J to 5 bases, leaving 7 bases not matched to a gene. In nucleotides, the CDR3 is TGTGCCAGCAGTTTAGAGATTAGGGACAGGGACGAGCAGTACTTC. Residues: CASSLEIRDRDEQYF.

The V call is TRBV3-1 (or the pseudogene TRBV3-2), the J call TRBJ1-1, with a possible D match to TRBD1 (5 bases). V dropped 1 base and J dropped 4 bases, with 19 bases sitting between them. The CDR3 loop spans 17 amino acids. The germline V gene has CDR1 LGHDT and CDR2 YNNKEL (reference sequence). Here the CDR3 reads CASSQAARGGWGTEAFF. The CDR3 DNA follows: TGTGCCAGCAGCCAAGCCGCCCGGGGGGGTTGGGGCACTGAAGCTTTCTTT.

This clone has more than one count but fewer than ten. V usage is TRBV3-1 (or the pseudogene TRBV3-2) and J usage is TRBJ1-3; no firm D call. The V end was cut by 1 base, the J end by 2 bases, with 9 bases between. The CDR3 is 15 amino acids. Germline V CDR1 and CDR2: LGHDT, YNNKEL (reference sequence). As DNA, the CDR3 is TGTGCCAGCAGCCAAGCCGCCACAGCTGGAAACACCATATATTTT. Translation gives CASSQAATAGNTIYF.

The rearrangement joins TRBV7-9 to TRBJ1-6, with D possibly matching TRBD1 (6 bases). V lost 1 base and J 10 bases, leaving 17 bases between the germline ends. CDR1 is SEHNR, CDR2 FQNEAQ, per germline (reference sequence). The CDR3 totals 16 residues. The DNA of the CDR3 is TGTGCCAGCAGCTTAGGGGCGGGGGGCGATGGGTCACCCCTCCACTTT. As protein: CASSLGAGGDGSPLHF.